The T cell receptor (beta chain) described here comes from a study of cytomegalovirus exposure and HLA in healthy donors. V was clipped by 2 bases and J by 7 bases, with 15 bases between them. The CDR3 length is 14 residues. Germline values: CDR1 MNHEY, CDR2 SMNVEV (reference sequence). Vbeta (60) and Jbeta (13) primers were used in the PCR. In the source study's methods: In a later analysis, of 70 million to 85 million unique beta chains, roughly 10 million appeared in at least two donors. Sequenced by immunoSEQ multiplex PCR; TCRdb stores in-frame clones only, minus some. For V, J and clone size, that table is used; D and trimming come from the DNA. Found here are 85,000 to 100,000 clones, 80% of them singletons; the top ten hold around 6.7%. The study's findings and limits: In a later analysis, TCR beta V- and J-gene trimming was associated with a missense DCLRE1C variant. It was 150 to 200 TCR beta chains that were listed as cytomegalovirus-associated. By HLA locus, TCR association rates varied in a later analysis, with DRB1 showing the most and HLA-C the fewest.

Remarks on this clone: Its specificity is not known.

The receptor's source is a man younger than 40 in good health and CMV-seronegative. The sample comprised PBMCs. This sequence joins TRBV27 and TRBJ2-7, with a weak D call TRBD2 (5 bases). The CDR3 DNA reads TGTGCCAGCAGTTTAAGCGGCTATAGGCGGGAGCAGTACTTC. Translation gives CASSLSGYRREQYF.